The source of this T cell receptor (beta chain) is a study of response to subunit inactivated influenza vaccine. General study results and limits: Authors suggested each seasonal influenza vaccination recruits few new T cells.

TCRdb called the RT-PCR reads again in MiXCR, with one record for every CDR3 protein. The sample includes about 500,000 distinct CDR3 sequences, 16% of them seen just once. Comment on this clonotype: Its antigen is currently unknown.

V lost 5 bases and J lost 7, with 17 bases in between. CDR1 and CDR2 (germline): SGHTA, FQGNSA. CDR3 size: 14 residues. This specimen consisted of CD4+ T cells sorted from PBMCs, obtained 23 to 25 months after vaccination. The sequence was obtained from a man between 50 and 69 years old who received an inactivated influenza vaccine. The V and J genes are TRBV7-2 and TRBJ1-2, with D possibly matching TRBD1 (5 bases). The CDR3 sequence is CASSPPGGSGGYTF. The CDR3 DNA follows: TGTGCCAGCAGCCCCCCTGGGGGATCAGGTGGCTACACCTTC. The complete variable domain, with remaining parts taken from reference TRBV7-2 and TRBJ1-2, reads GAGVSQSPSNKVTEKGKDVELRCDPISGHTALYWYRQSLGQGLEFLIYFQGNSAPDKSGLPSDRFSAERTGGSVSTLTIQRTQQEDSAVYLCASSPPGGSGGYTFGSGTRLTVV.